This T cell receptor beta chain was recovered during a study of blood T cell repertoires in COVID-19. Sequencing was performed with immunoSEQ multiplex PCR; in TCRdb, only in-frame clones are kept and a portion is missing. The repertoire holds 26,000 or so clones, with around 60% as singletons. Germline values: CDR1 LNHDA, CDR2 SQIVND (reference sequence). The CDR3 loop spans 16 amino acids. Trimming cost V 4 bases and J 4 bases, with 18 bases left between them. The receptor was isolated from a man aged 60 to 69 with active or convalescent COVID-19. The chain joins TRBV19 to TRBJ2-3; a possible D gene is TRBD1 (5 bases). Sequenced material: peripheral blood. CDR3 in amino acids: CASSTPQGGRPDTQYF. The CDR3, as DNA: TGTGCCAGTAGTACCCCCCAGGGCGGTAGGCCAGATACGCAGTATTTT.